The T cell receptor (beta chain) under discussion was sequenced for a study of monozygotic twins with inflammatory bowel disease. The blood volume drawn from each donor was around 2.5 ml. Reanalyzing the 5' RACE reads, TCRdb keeps one entry per CDR3 protein, without DNA. The ten most abundant clones cover 5% to 6% of a sample with hundreds of thousands of distinct CDR3 sequences. The CDR3 contains 11 residues. The germline V gene has CDR1 DFQATT and CDR2 SNEGSKA (reference sequence). With regard to this clonotype: Its cognate antigen is unknown.

Study observations and caveats: No detectable difference in repertoire similarity separated concordant from discordant twins, possibly as a result of limited power.

The rearrangement uses TRBV20-1 and TRBJ2-7; there is no DNA to check the TCRdb D call of TRBD1. What was sequenced was blood. This TCR was sampled from a human donor with ulcerative colitis or Crohn's disease, or a healthy co-twin of an affected twin (not recorded which). CDR3: CSAVRGYEQYF.